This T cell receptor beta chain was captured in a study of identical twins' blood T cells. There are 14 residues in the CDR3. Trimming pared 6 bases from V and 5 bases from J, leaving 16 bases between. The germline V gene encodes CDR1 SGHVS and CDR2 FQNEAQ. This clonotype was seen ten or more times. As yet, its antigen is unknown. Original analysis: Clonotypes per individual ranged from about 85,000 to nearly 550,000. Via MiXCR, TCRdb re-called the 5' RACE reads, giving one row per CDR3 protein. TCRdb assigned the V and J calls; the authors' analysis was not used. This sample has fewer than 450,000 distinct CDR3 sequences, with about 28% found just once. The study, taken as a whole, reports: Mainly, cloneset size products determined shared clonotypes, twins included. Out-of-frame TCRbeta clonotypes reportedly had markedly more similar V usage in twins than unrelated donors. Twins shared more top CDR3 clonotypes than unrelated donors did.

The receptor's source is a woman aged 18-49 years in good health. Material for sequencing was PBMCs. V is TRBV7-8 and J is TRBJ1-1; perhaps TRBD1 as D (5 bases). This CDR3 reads CASRSLRGKTEAFF. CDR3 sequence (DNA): TGTGCCAGCAGATCTCTCCGGGGGAAGACTGAAGCTTTCTTT. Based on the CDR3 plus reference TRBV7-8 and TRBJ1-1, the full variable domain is GAGVSQSPRYKVAKRGQDVALRCDPISGHVSLFWYQQALGQGPEFLTYFQNEAQLDKSGLPSDRFFAERPEGSVSTLKIQRTQQEDSAVYLCASRSLRGKTEAFFGQGTRLTVV.